This T cell receptor beta chain stems from a study of CDR3 diversity in severe acne (dated by TCRdb to the late 2010s). The library was prepared using PCR. Sequencing used an Illumina HiSeq 2000. TCRdb reran the public reads through fastp at Q25 and MiXCR, keeping productive beta chains. Rows with a matching CDR3 protein are joined into one entry that keeps the most common DNA and genes. The sample records around 100,000 distinct CDR3 sequences, 45% to 60% of which are singletons. The ten largest account for around 12% of the sample. This clonotype has a count of ten or more. Its antigen is still unknown. No base quality values were provided; no much bigger clone lies one nucleotide off. V is clipped by 9 bases and J by 3 bases, and the sequence between their germline boundaries is 11 bases long. From cysteine to phenylalanine, the CDR3 is 13 amino acids long. The sequence is cut down to CDR3 DNA, 39 bases in frame from base 1. CDR1 MNHEY and CDR2 SVGAGI were looked up in the germline V gene.

Sequencing was carried out using blood. The sequence was collected from a male donor with acne. The rearranged chain carries TRBV6-5 and TRBJ2-2; the D segment could be TRBD1, given 6 matching bases. The CDR3 region has the sequence CASNDRHTGELFF. Here is the DNA: TGTGCCAGTAATGACAGGCACACCGGGGAGCTGTTTTTT.